These T cell receptor beta chains were read from a single sample in a study of blood T cells in healthy people across ages. TCRdb re-called the 5' RACE reads through MiXCR, storing one row per CDR3 protein. The sample shows some 700,000 distinct CDR3 sequences, roughly 44% of them seen only once. The sample consisted of blood. Receptors originate from a woman aged 55-70 years in good health. CDR3s include the opening cysteine and the closing phenylalanine or tryptophan. D genes are given only for firm matches. Rows give clone size only sometimes, using once, few, many, or a class for an expanded clone.

j_gene | abundance | d_gene | v_gene | CDR3nt | CDR3aa
TRBJ1-4 | once | TRBD1 | TRBV7-9 | TGTGCCGGCCGCCCAGGGGGGTCCGAAGAAAAACTGTTTTTT | CAGRPGGSEEKLFF
TRBJ1-6 | once | - | TRBV27 | TGTGCCAGCAGTTTATCTCGGGTGGGGGACTCACCCCTCCACTTT | CASSLSRVGDSPLHF
TRBJ2-5 | few | TRBD2 | TRBV28 | TGTGCCAGCCACTCACTAGCGGGAGGGCGAGAGACCCAGTACTTC | CASHSLAGGRETQYF
TRBJ2-1 | - | TRBD2 | TRBV6-2/TRBV6-3 | TGTGCCAGCAGGTCATCGGGGACTAGCGGGAGGGAATACAATGAGCAGTTCTTC | CASRSSGTSGREYNEQFF
TRBJ2-3 | - | TRBD1 | TRBV7-2 | TGTGCCAGCAGCTTATGGGCTCCGGACAGGGCTAGCACAGCTACGCAGTATTTT | CASSLWAPDRASTATQYF
TRBJ1-1 | few | - | TRBV12-3/TRBV12-4 | TGTGCCAGCAGTTTCCATGGGAACACTGAAGCTTTCTTT | CASSFHGNTEAFF
TRBJ2-1 | - | TRBD1 | TRBV7-9 | TGCGCCAGCAGCACGTTACAGGGGGCGGGTTACAATGAGCAGTTCTTC | CASSTLQGAGYNEQFF
TRBJ2-1 | few | TRBD2 | TRBV25-1 | TGTGCCAGCAGTGCCCTAGCGGGAGGGTTCGGTGAGCAGTTCTTC | CASSALAGGFGEQFF
TRBJ1-1 | - | - | TRBV7-6 | TGTGCCAGCAGCGCCCCCCCAGGCCAGGGGAAGAGCACTGAAGCTTTCTTT | CASSAPPGQGKSTEAFF
TRBJ1-2 | few | - | TRBV28 | TGTGCCAGCAGTTTGGGGCAGGGCCACTATGGCTACACCTTC | CASSLGQGHYGYTF
TRBJ2-7 | many | TRBD1 | TRBV29-1 | TGCAGCGTCGGACAGGGATTCGAGCAGTACTTC | CSVGQGFEQYF
TRBJ2-7 | - | TRBD1 | TRBV5-1 | TGCGCCAGCAGCTTGTCCGGGACAGGATTCCTTCAGGTCACCTACGAGCAGTACTTC | CASSLSGTGFLQVTYEQYF
TRBJ2-7 | - | TRBD2 | TRBV4-3 | TGCGCCAGCAGCCAAGGGGCTAGCGGTCCCTACAATGAGCAGTACTTC | CASSQGASGPYNEQYF
TRBJ2-7 | few | - | TRBV20-1 | TGCAGTGCTAGACATCCTGGGGCGTCCTACGAGCAGTACTTC | CSARHPGASYEQYF
TRBJ1-1 | - | - | TRBV12-3/TRBV12-4 | TGTGCCAGCATCCTCGGAAGCGGAGCTTTCTTT | CASILGSGAFF
TRBJ1-2 | many | - | TRBV7-2 | TGTGCCAGCAGCTTAGCAGGCACCAACTATGGCTACACCTTC | CASSLAGTNYGYTF
TRBJ2-1 | - | TRBD2 | TRBV9 | TGTGCCAGCAGCAGCTCCGGGACTAGCGGCAACAATGAGCAGTTCTTC | CASSSSGTSGNNEQFF
TRBJ2-1 | few | - | TRBV5-4 | TGTGCCAGCAGCCCCGACACTGCTAGAGAGCAGTTCTTC | CASSPDTAREQFF
TRBJ1-2 | few | - | TRBV7-2 | TGTGCCAGCAGCTTATTTCTCGGCTACACCTTC | CASSLFLGYTF
TRBJ1-5 | few | TRBD1 | TRBV20-1 | TGCAGTGCTAGAGACAGGGGGATGATCAATCAGCCCCAGCATTTT | CSARDRGMINQPQHF
TRBJ2-1 | - | - | TRBV13 | TGTGCCAGCAGCCCAACGCGGGCCTACAATGAGCAGTTCTTC | CASSPTRAYNEQFF
TRBJ2-1 | - | TRBD2 | TRBV20-1 | TGCAGTGCTAGAGGTCTAGCGGGGGGGCGTGAGCAGTTCTTC | CSARGLAGGREQFF
TRBJ1-1 | once | - | TRBV6-2/TRBV6-3 | TGTGCCAGCAGTTACTGGAGGGTGAACACTGAAGCTTTCTTT | CASSYWRVNTEAFF
TRBJ2-7 | few | - | TRBV12-3/TRBV12-4 | TGTGCCAGCAGTCCAGGTCAGGGGGGACGTGAGGAGCAGTACTTC | CASSPGQGGREEQYF
TRBJ2-1 | - | - | TRBV5-1 | TGCGCCAGCAGCCCTGACGGGGGTGGGTACAATGAGCAGTTCTTC | CASSPDGGGYNEQFF
TRBJ1-5 | - | - | TRBV13 | TGTGCCAGCAGCTTTCACGGGAGCTGTCAGCCCCAGCATTTT | CASSFHGSCQPQHF
TRBJ1-4 | - | - | TRBV29-1 | TGCAGCGTGTCCCAGGGGCTTGGGGAAAAACTGTTTTTT | CSVSQGLGEKLFF
TRBJ2-5 | - | - | TRBV7-9 | TGTGCCAGCAGCAGAGAGGGGTCAGAGACCCAGTACTTC | CASSREGSETQYF
TRBJ1-1 | - | - | TRBV6-1 | TGTGCCAGCTTAGTAACGAACACTGAAGCTTTCTTT | CASLVTNTEAFF
TRBJ2-1 | few | - | TRBV5-1 | TGCGCCAGCAGCTTGGCTGGGAATGGCAGATCTAATGAGCAGTTCTTC | CASSLAGNGRSNEQFF
TRBJ2-3 | many | - | TRBV7-3 | TGTGCCAGCAGCCTCGCCGCCAACACAGATACGCAGTATTTT | CASSLAANTDTQYF
TRBJ2-7 | - | - | TRBV6-5 | TGTGCCAGCAGTTACTCGGACCCTAGCGATGAGCAGTACTTC | CASSYSDPSDEQYF
TRBJ1-1 | - | - | TRBV6-1 | TGTGCCAGCAGTGCCCCCCCTACGCGTGCCGAAGCTTTCTTT | CASSAPPTRAEAFF
TRBJ2-4 | few | TRBD1 | TRBV28 | TGTGCCAGCAGATCCGACAGGGTGGCCAAAAACATTCAGTACTTC | CASRSDRVAKNIQYF
TRBJ1-5 | - | - | TRBV28 | TGTGCCACCGGAGGAGGAGGCAATCAGCCCCAGCATTTT | CATGGGGNQPQHF
TRBJ2-7 | few | - | TRBV6-5 | TGTGCCAGCAGTTATCGGGCGGGCTCCTACGAGCAGTACTTC | CASSYRAGSYEQYF
TRBJ2-6 | - | - | TRBV30 | TGTGCCTGGAGTGTACGTCTGGCTGGGGCCAACGTCCTGACTTTC | CAWSVRLAGANVLTF
TRBJ2-7 | few | TRBD2 | TRBV15 | TGTGCCACCAGCAGAGATCGGGGGGGCTACGAGCAGTACTTC | CATSRDRGGYEQYF
TRBJ2-7 | - | - | TRBV21-1 | TGTGCCAGCAGCAAAAGGCCCTACAATGAGCAGTACTTC | CASSKRPYNEQYF
TRBJ2-7 | - | TRBD2 | TRBV29-1 | TGCAGCGTTGGGGTCTCCCTAGCGGACTCCTACAATGAGCAGTACTTC | CSVGVSLADSYNEQYF
TRBJ2-7 | - | - | TRBV2 | TGTGCCAGCAGGAGATTCTCCTACGAGCAGTACTTC | CASRRFSYEQYF
TRBJ1-1 | - | TRBD1 | TRBV6-6 | TGTGCCAGCAGAACCGGGACAGGCCATGGGACTTTCTTT | CASRTGTGHGTFF
TRBJ1-4 | once | - | TRBV4-2 | TGTGCCAGCAGCCGAAAATCTCCCGGGGGAGGAGGCGAAAAACTGTTTTTT | CASSRKSPGGGGEKLFF
TRBJ1-5 | - | - | TRBV7-2 | TGTGCCAGCAGCCAACTACAAGAACAGCCCCAGCATTTT | CASSQLQEQPQHF
TRBJ1-5 | few | - | TRBV20-1 | TGCAGTGCTAGAGATCCCCAAAGGAATCAGCCCCAGCATTTT | CSARDPQRNQPQHF
TRBJ1-2 | - | - | TRBV10-2 | TGCGCCAGCAGTGATACAGGGAATAACTATGGCTACACCTTC | CASSDTGNNYGYTF
TRBJ2-7 | many | TRBD1 | TRBV5-1 | TGCGCCAGCAGCTGGGGTGTGGGACAGAAGCCCTACGAGCAGTACTTC | CASSWGVGQKPYEQYF
TRBJ2-7 | - | - | TRBV5-6 | TGTGCCAGCAGCCCTATTGGGGCAGATCCTACCTACGAGCAGTACTTC | CASSPIGADPTYEQYF
TRBJ2-7 | few | - | TRBV12-3/TRBV12-4 | TGTGCCAGCAGTCCCCTCCAGGGTTACGAGCAGTACTTC | CASSPLQGYEQYF
TRBJ2-5 | - | TRBD1 | TRBV7-8 | TGTGCCAGCAGCTCCACCCCTCGACAGGGGGGCATGGAGACCCAGTACTTC | CASSSTPRQGGMETQYF
TRBJ2-7 | many | - | TRBV27 | TGTGCCAGCAGTTCGAGTGGGGGTCGGACTTACGAGCAGTACTTC | CASSSSGGRTYEQYF